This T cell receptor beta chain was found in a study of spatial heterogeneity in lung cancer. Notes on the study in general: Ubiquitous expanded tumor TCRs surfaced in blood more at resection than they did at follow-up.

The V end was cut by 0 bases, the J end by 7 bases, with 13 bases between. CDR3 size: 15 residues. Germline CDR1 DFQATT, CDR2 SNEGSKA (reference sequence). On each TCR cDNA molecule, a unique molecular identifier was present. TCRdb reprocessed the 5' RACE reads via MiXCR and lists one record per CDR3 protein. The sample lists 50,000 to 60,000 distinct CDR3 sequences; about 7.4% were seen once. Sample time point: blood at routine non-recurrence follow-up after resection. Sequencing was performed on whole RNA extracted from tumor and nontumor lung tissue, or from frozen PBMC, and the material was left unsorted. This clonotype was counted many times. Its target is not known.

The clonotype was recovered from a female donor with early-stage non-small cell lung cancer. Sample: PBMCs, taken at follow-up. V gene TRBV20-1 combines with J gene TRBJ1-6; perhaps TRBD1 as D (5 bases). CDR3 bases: TGCAGTGCTAGAGATAGGGCAGGGCTGAATTCACCCCTCCACTTT. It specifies CSARDRAGLNSPLHF.